This T cell receptor beta chain was captured by sequencing in a study of pediatric ulcerative colitis. The protocol was immunoSEQ multiplex PCR, while the TCRdb copy is restricted to in-frame clones and leaves out a portion. This table holds several thousand clones, approximately 90% found once. The V gene's germline CDR1 is PRHDT and CDR2 FYEKMQ (reference sequence). Trimming removed 5 bases from V and 6 bases from J; junction bases left unmatched: 11. The length of the CDR3 is 16 residues. This chain links TRBV13 with TRBJ2-3; the match to TRBD2 covers 10 bases. This receptor was obtained from a boy aged 5-17 years who was a control in a study of pediatric ulcerative colitis. The sample taken for sequencing was blood. This chain's CDR3 is CASSPRTSGTGDTQYF. The CDR3, as DNA: TGTGCCAGCAGCCCGCGGACTAGCGGTACCGGGGATACGCAGTATTTT.